These 28 T cell receptor beta chains share one sample of origin, sequenced in a study of cytomegalovirus exposure and HLA in healthy donors. It was with 60 Vbeta and 13 Jbeta primers that the PCR ran. The repertoire was sequenced with immunoSEQ multiplex PCR; TCRdb's copy has only in-frame clones and lacks some. The data hold some 130,000 clones, with roughly 85% observed a single time. Sequenced input: PBMCs. Source of these receptors: a man aged 35-49 years in good health and CMV-seropositive.

The CDR3: CASRDRVSPLHF. The CDR3 DNA follows: TGTGCCAGCAGGGACAGGGTATCACCCCTCCACTTT. This rearrangement joins TRBV2 to TRBJ1-6; 8 nucleotides agree with TRBD1. Germline CDR1 reads SNHLY; CDR2 reads FYNNEI. V was clipped by 6 bases and J by 10 bases; unmatched bases: 2. CDR3 size: 12 residues.

This rearrangement joins TRBV28 to TRBJ2-7, with a weak D call TRBD2 (5 bases). Trimming stripped 6 bases from V and 3 bases from J, with 15 bases between. The CDR3 sequence is 14 residues long. Germline V CDR1 and CDR2: MDHEN, SYDVKM. The CDR3 nucleotides are TGTGCCAGCAGAGCCGGGGAAATGGTCTACGAGCAGTACTTC. Translation gives CASRAGEMVYEQYF.

To note about this clone: Sequence at one end of the junction differs from germline and may be a read error. V is TRBV18 and J is TRBJ2-1, with TRBD2 matching over 9 bases. The CDR3 runs 15 residues. CDR1 and CDR2 from the germline V gene are KGHSH and LQKENI. The CDR3 reads CASSPLAGTYNEQFF. Written as DNA, the CDR3 is TGTGCCAGCTCTCCACTAGCGGGCACCTACAATGAGCAGTTCTTC.

The count of this clone is one. V usage is TRBV19 and J usage is TRBJ1-4; D is unresolved. This CDR3 spans 16 amino acids. Germline lookup yields CDR1 LNHDA and CDR2 SQIVND (reference sequence). The V and J ends lost 0 bases and 5 bases respectively, with 13 bases between them. The CDR3 nucleotides read TGTGCCAGTAGTATAGACCGTGCCCCAGGCAATGAAAAACTGTTTTTT. It yields the protein CASSIDRAPGNEKLFF.

The genes are TRBV19 and TRBJ1-6; D gene ambiguous. In germline, CDR1 is LNHDA, CDR2 SQIVND (reference sequence). V shed 6 bases and J shed 5 bases, with 20 bases lying between them. The CDR3 runs to 17 residues. The CDR3 nucleotides are TGTGCCAGTAGCCTAAAACCGAGGCAGTTACATAATTCACCCCTCCACTTT. Its protein is CASSLKPRQLHNSPLHF. The variable domain in full, completed from reference TRBV19 and TRBJ1-6, reads DGGITQSPKYLFRKEGQNVTLSCEQNLNHDAMYWYRQDPGQGLRLIYYSQIVNDFQKGDIAEGYSVSREKKESFPLTVTSAQKNPTAFYLCASSLKPRQLHNSPLHFGNGTRLTVT.

The chain uses TRBV19 and TRBJ2-7; 9 nucleotides align to TRBD1. Germline lookup yields CDR1 LNHDA and CDR2 SQIVND (reference sequence). CDR3 size: 13 residues. V was pared by 9 bases and J by 3 bases, with 6 bases of the junction left unmatched. DNA for the CDR3: TGTGCCAGCCAGACGACAGGGGGCTACGAGCAGTACTTC. It yields the protein CASQTTGGYEQYF.

V and J are TRBV7-2 and TRBJ1-1; D ambiguous. The CDR3 has 13 amino acids. Trimming stripped 5 bases from V and 4 bases from J, with 11 bases between. CDR1 and CDR2 from the germline V gene are SGHTA and FQGNSA. CDR3 coding DNA: TGTGCCAGCAGCCCCCAGCGGATCACTGAAGCTTTCTTT. Translating gives CASSPQRITEAFF.

This chain joins TRBV5-1 and TRBJ2-7; 12 bases map to TRBD1. Trimming removed 4 bases from V and 5 bases from J; junction bases left unmatched: 7. The CDR3 has 15 residues. CDR1 and CDR2 from the germline V gene are SGHRS and YFSETQ. The CDR3 spells CASSPTGTGGDEQYF. CDR3 DNA: TGCGCCAGCAGCCCGACCGGGACAGGGGGCGACGAGCAGTACTTC.

The rearrangement joins TRBV10-1 to TRBJ2-1; D remains unclear. The CDR3 is 13 amino acids. The germline V and J ends were trimmed by 5 bases and 2 bases, with 7 bases remaining between them. The germline V gene has CDR1 WNHNN and CDR2 SYGVQD (reference sequence). The CDR3 sequence is CASSLTPYNEQFF. Written as DNA, the CDR3 is TGCGCCAGCAGTTTGACTCCCTACAATGAGCAGTTCTTC.

The rearrangement links TRBV5-1 to TRBJ1-5, with 7 positions matching TRBD1. The CDR3 runs to 15 residues. CDR1 is SGHRS and CDR2 is YFSETQ in the germline V gene. V lost 2 bases and J lost 1; bases outside the gene matches: 3. The CDR3 protein is CASSFGTASNQPQHF. CDR3 sequence (DNA): TGCGCCAGCAGCTTCGGGACAGCAAGCAATCAGCCCCAGCATTTT.

The V call is TRBV28, the J call TRBJ2-1, with unresolved D. This CDR3 region has 12 residues. V gave up 4 bases and J gave up 10 bases, with 11 bases separating them. Germline assignment: CDR1 MDHEN and CDR2 SYDVKM. The CDR3 DNA reads TGTGCCAGCAGTTCCCCCCTGCGGGAGCAGTTCTTC. Amino acids: CASSSPLREQFF.

The V gene is TRBV5-1, the J gene TRBJ2-2; D not resolved. V lost 2 bases and J lost 1, with 6 bases in between. CDR1 and CDR2 from the germline V gene are SGHRS and YFSETQ. CDR3 length: 14 residues. CDR3 residues: CASSFSQNTGELFF. DNA of the CDR3: TGCGCCAGCAGCTTTAGCCAGAACACCGGGGAGCTGTTTTTT.

This clone was seen only a few times. The chain couples TRBV27 to TRBJ1-2, with 12 bases fitting TRBD1. J was trimmed by 9 bases and V by 5 bases; bases with no gene match: 19. Germline V lookup: CDR1 MNHEY, CDR2 SMNVEV (reference sequence). CDR3 length: 18 amino acids. The CDR3 sequence: CASSTTGTGGFGIRSYTF. Here the CDR3 DNA reads TGTGCCAGCAGTACAACCGGGACAGGGGGCTTTGGTATAAGGAGCTACACCTTC.

This clone was detected once. The chain recombines TRBV4-2 with TRBJ2-3; 9 bases match TRBD2. CDR1 is LGHNA, CDR2 YNFKEQ, per germline. The CDR3 spans 16 residues. J was trimmed by 4 bases and V by 0 bases; bases with no gene match: 5. CDR3: CASSQDAGGKADTQYF. CDR3 nucleotides: TGTGCCAGCAGCCAAGATGCGGGAGGGAAGGCAGATACGCAGTATTTT.

V and J are TRBV18 and TRBJ1-4; 9 bases agree with TRBD1. Trimming removed 5 bases from V and 8 bases from J; junction bases left unmatched: 6. Germline CDR1 is KGHSH and CDR2 is LQKENI. This CDR3 has 14 amino acids. The CDR3 DNA follows: TGTGCCAGCTCAACGACAGGGGGGAGAGAAAAACTGTTTTTT. This gives the protein CASSTTGGREKLFF.

This clone is a singleton in its sample. The rearrangement uses TRBV7-2 and TRBJ1-2; 7 bases fit TRBD1. Germline values: CDR1 SGHTA, CDR2 FQGNSA. The V segment lost 5 bases and the J segment 3 bases; nucleotides outside the gene matches: 3. This CDR3 region has 13 residues. CDR3 sequence (DNA): TGTGCCAGCAGCCTGGGACAGTACTATGGCTACACCTTC. Translated, it gives CASSLGQYYGYTF. The complete variable domain, with remaining parts taken from reference TRBV7-2 and TRBJ1-2, reads GAGVSQSPSNKVTEKGKDVELRCDPISGHTALYWYRQSLGQGLEFLIYFQGNSAPDKSGLPSDRFSAERTGGSVSTLTIQRTQQEDSAVYLCASSLGQYYGYTFGSGTRLTVV.

J is TRBJ1-5 and V is TRBV11-2; D unresolved. There are 14 residues in the CDR3. The germline gives CDR1 SGHAT, CDR2 FQNNGV. The V end lost 0 bases, the J end lost 6 bases, and 9 bases lay between the germline ends. CDR3 DNA: TGTGCCAGCAGCTTAGAGAGGCTTGGTCAGCCCCAGCATTTT. This translates into CASSLERLGQPQHF. The variable domain in full, with the rest retrieved from reference TRBV11-2 and TRBJ1-5, is EAGVAQSPRYKIIEKRQSVAFWCNPISGHATLYWYQQILGQGPKLLIQFQNNGVVDDSQLPKDRFSAERLKGVDSTLKIQPAKLEDSAVYLCASSLERLGQPQHFGDGTRLSIL.

The chain recombines TRBV7-2 with TRBJ1-3; D gene ambiguous. CDR1 and CDR2 (germline): SGHTA, FQGNSA. Trimming stripped 5 bases from V and 5 bases from J, with 13 bases between. This CDR3 spans 14 amino acids. CDR3 amino acids: CASSRFGIRNTIYF. DNA for the CDR3: TGTGCCAGCAGCCGATTCGGGATTCGAAACACCATATATTTT.

This chain joins TRBV18 and TRBJ1-3, with D possibly being TRBD1 (6 bases). Per the germline V gene, CDR1 is KGHSH and CDR2 is LQKENI. The CDR3 has 16 residues. V was pared by 5 bases and J by 0 bases, with 14 bases between. This CDR3 is CASSIGTSSSGNTIYF. For the CDR3, the DNA is TGTGCCAGCTCAATAGGGACATCGAGCTCTGGAAACACCATATATTTT.

The chain uses TRBV5-1 and TRBJ1-4; no clear D. V lost 4 bases, J lost 0 bases, and 10 bases lay in between. Germline values: CDR1 SGHRS, CDR2 YFSETQ. There are 15 residues in the CDR3. Here the CDR3 reads CASSVNTATNEKLFF. The DNA of the CDR3 is TGCGCCAGCAGCGTAAACACCGCAACTAATGAAAAACTGTTTTTT. Complete variable domain (other parts from reference TRBV5-1 and TRBJ1-4): KAGVTQTPRYLIKTRGQQVTLSCSPISGHRSVSWYQQTPGQGLQFLFEYFSETQRNKGNFPGRFSGRQFSNSRSEMNVSTLELGDSALYLCASSVNTATNEKLFFGSGTQLSVL.

The J gene is TRBJ2-7, the V gene TRBV7-9, with a possible D match to TRBD1 (6 bases). The V and J ends lost 7 bases and 4 bases respectively, with 11 bases between them. This CDR3 spans 12 amino acids. Looked up from germline, CDR1 is SEHNR and CDR2 is FQNEAQ (reference sequence). The CDR3, as DNA: TGTGCCAGCACCCGGACAGTTTACGAGCAGTACTTC. Translated: CASTRTVYEQYF.

The chain employs TRBV7-9 and TRBJ2-7; D is perhaps TRBD1 (5 bases). The CDR3 is made up of 12 amino acids. V lost 7 bases and J 3 bases, leaving 10 bases between the germline ends. Looked up from germline, CDR1 is SEHNR and CDR2 is FQNEAQ (reference sequence). The CDR3 here is CASMQGSYEQYF. CDR3 nucleotide sequence: TGTGCCAGCATGCAGGGAAGCTACGAGCAGTACTTC.

The chain joins TRBV27 to TRBJ2-7; 10 bases map to TRBD1. V lost 0 bases, J lost 3 bases, and 5 bases stayed unmatched. Germline V gene data show CDR1 as MNHEY and CDR2 as SMNVEV (reference sequence). The CDR3 runs to 16 residues. Written as DNA, the CDR3 is TGTGCCAGCAGTTTATCAGGGACAGGGGTAATCTACGAGCAGTACTTC. This encodes CASSLSGTGVIYEQYF.

The rearrangement links TRBV19 to TRBJ1-5; no reliable D call. The CDR3 has 16 amino acids. CDR1 LNHDA and CDR2 SQIVND come from the germline V gene (reference sequence). Trimming took 5 bases from V and 0 from J, leaving 14 bases between them. The CDR3 coding sequence is TGTGCCAGTAGTCTAATATGGTCCTATAGCAATCAGCCCCAGCATTTT. Amino acids: CASSLIWSYSNQPQHF.

The J gene is TRBJ1-1, the V gene TRBV5-6; TRBD1 aligns across 12 bases. J was trimmed by 10 bases and V by 1 base; bases with no gene match: 8. The V gene's germline CDR1 is SGHDT and CDR2 YYEEEE. The CDR3 consists of 15 residues. CDR3 nucleotides: TGTGCCAGCAGCTTGCCCCCGGGACAGGGGGCGGTAGCTTTCTTT. This translates into CASSLPPGQGAVAFF.

This chain joins TRBV27 and TRBJ2-1; 12 bases align to TRBD2. Trimming at V came to 5 bases and at J to 0 bases, leaving 5 bases not matched to a gene. This CDR3 contains 17 residues. CDR1 is MNHEY and CDR2 is SMNVEV in the germline V gene (reference sequence). CDR3 region: CASSRLAGVVSYNEQFF. CDR3 DNA sequence: TGTGCCAGCAGTCGACTAGCGGGAGTAGTCTCCTACAATGAGCAGTTCTTC.

The gene calls are TRBV4-1 and TRBJ1-2, with TRBD1 as a possible D gene (5 bases). Deletions cut 1 base from V and 3 bases from J, with 12 bases between. The CDR3 is 15 amino acids. The germline V gene encodes CDR1 MGHRA and CDR2 YSYEKL. The CDR3 loop reads CASSQAGGEHYGYTF. In DNA form, the CDR3 reads TGCGCCAGCAGCCAAGCGGGAGGGGAGCACTATGGCTACACCTTC.

About this clone: Its ends do not fully match the called genes, so a read error is possible. Within the sample, other DNA sequences also encode this same CDR3. The chain joins TRBV11-2 to TRBJ1-3, with D possibly matching TRBD1 (5 bases). The germline V gene encodes CDR1 SGHAT and CDR2 FQNNGV. This CDR3 region has 16 residues. DNA of the CDR3: TGCGCCAGCGACCAGGGTAAATCTAGCTCTGGAAACACCATATATTTT. Its protein is CASDQGKSSSGNTIYF.